Included here is one T cell receptor beta chain sequence, with context. This PCR relied on a set of 60 Vbeta primers and 13 Jbeta primers. Some clones are missing from TCRdb's copy, which holds only in-frame ones; the method was immunoSEQ multiplex PCR. The sample lists some 120,000 clones; 60% to 85% were seen once. V was pared by 0 bases and J by 1 base, with 5 bases of the junction left unmatched. Germline V gene sequence: CDR1 LNHNV, CDR2 YYDKDF (reference sequence). The CDR3 is 16 amino acids. The record originates from a study of cytomegalovirus exposure and HLA in healthy donors. What was sequenced was PBMCs. The TCR was taken from a woman younger than 30 in good health and CMV-seronegative. The V gene is TRBV15, the J gene TRBJ2-7, with 8 nucleotides matching TRBD2. The CDR3 bases are TGTGCCACCAGCAGAGAGATCGGGGGGGGTTCCTACGAGCAGTACTTC. Encoded protein: CATSREIGGGSYEQYF.